This entry lists 15 T cell receptor beta chains sequenced from one sample in a study of shared clonotypes between healthy human individuals. Measured with immunoSEQ multiplex PCR; TCRdb has only the in-frame clones, and not every one. The profile shows 950,000 to 1,100,000 clones, around 74% of them singletons. Sequenced sample: memory CD4+ T cells sorted from blood. Subset here: CD45RA-negative fraction. The receptors were gathered from a man aged 18 to 29 in good health.

J is TRBJ2-7 and V is TRBV21-1; the table's D call of TRBD1 was not tested on the DNA. TRBV21-1 is deemed a pseudogene. The length of the CDR3 is 15 residues. CDR3 bases: TGTGCCAGCAGCAATGACAGGGGGAGGTCTCGGGTGCAGTACTTC. This sequence encodes CASSNDRGRSRVQYF.

This clone was recorded a few times. The chain uses TRBV5-4 and TRBJ1-4; D gene unclear. This CDR3 contains 16 residues. Germline V gene data show CDR1 as SGHNT and CDR2 as YYREEE (reference sequence). The ends were cut back, 0 bases at V and 1 base at J, with 10 bases in the middle. The CDR3 DNA follows: TGTGCCAGCAGCTTGGGGACCGACGTAACTAATGAAAAACTGTTTTTT. Its translation is CASSLGTDVTNEKLFF.

The rearrangement joins TRBV19 to TRBJ2-2; 9 bases are shared with TRBD2. The CDR3 has 16 residues. CDR1 and CDR2 from the germline V gene are LNHDA and SQIVND (reference sequence). V lost 3 bases and J lost 1; bases outside the gene matches: 3. CDR3 loop: CASSIASGMNTGELFF. As DNA, the CDR3 is TGTGCCAGTAGTATCGCTAGCGGGATGAACACCGGGGAGCTGTTTTTT. The full variable domain, with the rest looked up from reference TRBV19 and TRBJ2-2, is DGGITQSPKYLFRKEGQNVTLSCEQNLNHDAMYWYRQDPGQGLRLIYYSQIVNDFQKGDIAEGYSVSREKKESFPLTVTSAQKNPTAFYLCASSIASGMNTGELFFGEGSRLTVL.

This clone showed up many times. CDR3 residues: CASSKGLAGGADTQYF. The CDR3 region has the DNA TGTGCCAGCAGCAAGGGTCTAGCGGGGGGTGCAGATACGCAGTATTTT. V gene TRBV21-1 combines with J gene TRBJ2-3; TRBD2, the table's D call, lacks a check against the DNA. TRBV21-1 is classified as a pseudogene. The CDR3 loop spans 16 amino acids.

V is TRBV5-4 and J is TRBJ1-1, with D hard to call. With 1 base removed from V and 10 bases from J, the gap between germline ends came to 20 bases. The V gene's germline CDR1 is SGHNT and CDR2 YYREEE (reference sequence). The CDR3 consists of 15 residues. CDR3 residues: CASSLSGQIFSGAFF. Here the CDR3 DNA reads TGTGCCAGCAGCTTGAGCGGTCAGATTTTTAGCGGAGCTTTCTTT.

CDR3 sequence: CASTSGVMGSYNEQFF. The CDR3 DNA follows: TGTGCCAGCACATCCGGGGTAATGGGTTCCTACAATGAGCAGTTCTTC. This chain connects TRBV5-6 to TRBJ2-1; tentative D call: TRBD2 (5 bases). The germline gives CDR1 SGHDT, CDR2 YYEEEE. The CDR3 covers 16 residues. The ends were cut back, 6 bases at V and 1 base at J, with 17 bases in the middle.

This clone was counted a few times. The same CDR3 is also encoded by other DNA sequences in this sample. This chain uses TRBV5-4 with TRBJ2-6, with D possibly being TRBD1 or TRBD2 (5 bases each). The CDR3 is made up of 15 amino acids. Trimming shortened V by 4 bases and J by 0 bases, and 8 bases separated the two germline ends. Germline values: CDR1 SGHNT, CDR2 YYREEE (reference sequence). DNA for the CDR3: TGTGCCAGCAGCCGGGACCTCTCTGGGGCCAACGTCCTGACTTTC. This sequence encodes CASSRDLSGANVLTF.

The chain has TRBV5-1 and TRBJ2-3; possible D gene TRBD1, 6 bases. The germline V gene has CDR1 SGHRS and CDR2 YFSETQ. Trimming pared 4 bases from V and 6 bases from J, leaving 15 bases between. The CDR3 loop spans 14 amino acids. DNA for the CDR3: TGCGCCAGCAGCCCCCTCCCAGGGGAGGATACGCAGTATTTT. Its protein is CASSPLPGEDTQYF.

The chain links TRBV11-2 to TRBJ2-7, with 10 nucleotides matching TRBD2. Germline trimming cut 5 bases from V and 2 bases from J; bases unmatched to any gene: 12. The CDR3 has 17 amino acids. Per germline, CDR1 SGHAT and CDR2 FQNNGV. CDR3 loop: CASSPNSGGTTTYEQYF. In DNA form, the CDR3 reads TGTGCCAGCAGCCCCAATAGCGGGGGGACTACTACCTACGAGCAGTACTTC.

This chain connects TRBV9 to TRBJ2-3; 7 positions agree with TRBD2. Germline V lookup: CDR1 SGDLS, CDR2 YYNGEE. The V segment lost 0 bases and the J segment 6 bases; nucleotides outside the gene matches: 13. This CDR3 spans 17 amino acids. For the CDR3, the DNA is TGTGCCAGCAGCGTAGGAGGGATTGGCGGGAGAGGCGATACGCAGTATTTT. Amino acid sequence: CASSVGGIGGRGDTQYF.

The chain employs TRBV5-6 and TRBJ2-1; D is uncertain. From germline, CDR1 is SGHDT and CDR2 YYEEEE. The V and J ends lost 1 base and 9 bases respectively, with 11 bases between them. This CDR3 is 13 amino acids long. The CDR3 DNA reads TGTGCCAGCAGCTTGTATTTTAGTGGTGAGCAGTTCTTC. Encoded protein: CASSLYFSGEQFF.

The V gene is TRBV2, the J gene TRBJ2-5; no clear D. Germline V gives CDR1 SNHLY, CDR2 FYNNEI. V lost 5 bases to trimming and J lost 1 base, with 11 bases between them. CDR3 length: 14 amino acids. DNA of the CDR3: TGTGCCAGCAGTCCCCAATTTCTCCAAGAGACCCAGTACTTC. The encoded protein is CASSPQFLQETQYF.

This chain uses TRBV5-8 with TRBJ1-6; D uncertain. CDR1 is SGHTS and CDR2 is YDEGEE in the germline V gene. The V and J ends lost 1 base and 3 bases respectively, with 2 bases between them. The CDR3 extends over 13 amino acids. The CDR3 loop is CASSLFYNSPLHF. The CDR3 bases are TGTGCCAGCAGCTTGTTCTATAATTCACCCCTCCACTTT.

Comments on this clone: The identical CDR3 is also encoded by other nucleotide sequences in the sample. The chain couples TRBV30 to TRBJ1-4; 7 nucleotides line up with TRBD1. Trimming took 0 bases from V and 7 from J; bases not matched to a gene: 5. This CDR3 region has 14 residues. Germline V gives CDR1 GTSNPN, CDR2 SVGIG (reference sequence). Here the CDR3 DNA reads TGTGCCTGGAGTGTAGGGGGCGGGGGTGAAAAACTGTTTTTT. This codes for CAWSVGGGGEKLFF.

The rearrangement links TRBV7-2 to TRBJ2-7; 11 bases map to TRBD2. The V gene end was trimmed by 8 bases and the J gene end by 6 bases; junction bases not matched to a gene: 12. Germline values: CDR1 SGHTA, CDR2 FQGNSA. CDR3 size: 15 residues. The CDR3 loop is CASRSSGTSGPEQYF. The CDR3 bases are TGTGCCAGCCGGTCCTCTGGGACTAGCGGACCCGAGCAGTACTTC.